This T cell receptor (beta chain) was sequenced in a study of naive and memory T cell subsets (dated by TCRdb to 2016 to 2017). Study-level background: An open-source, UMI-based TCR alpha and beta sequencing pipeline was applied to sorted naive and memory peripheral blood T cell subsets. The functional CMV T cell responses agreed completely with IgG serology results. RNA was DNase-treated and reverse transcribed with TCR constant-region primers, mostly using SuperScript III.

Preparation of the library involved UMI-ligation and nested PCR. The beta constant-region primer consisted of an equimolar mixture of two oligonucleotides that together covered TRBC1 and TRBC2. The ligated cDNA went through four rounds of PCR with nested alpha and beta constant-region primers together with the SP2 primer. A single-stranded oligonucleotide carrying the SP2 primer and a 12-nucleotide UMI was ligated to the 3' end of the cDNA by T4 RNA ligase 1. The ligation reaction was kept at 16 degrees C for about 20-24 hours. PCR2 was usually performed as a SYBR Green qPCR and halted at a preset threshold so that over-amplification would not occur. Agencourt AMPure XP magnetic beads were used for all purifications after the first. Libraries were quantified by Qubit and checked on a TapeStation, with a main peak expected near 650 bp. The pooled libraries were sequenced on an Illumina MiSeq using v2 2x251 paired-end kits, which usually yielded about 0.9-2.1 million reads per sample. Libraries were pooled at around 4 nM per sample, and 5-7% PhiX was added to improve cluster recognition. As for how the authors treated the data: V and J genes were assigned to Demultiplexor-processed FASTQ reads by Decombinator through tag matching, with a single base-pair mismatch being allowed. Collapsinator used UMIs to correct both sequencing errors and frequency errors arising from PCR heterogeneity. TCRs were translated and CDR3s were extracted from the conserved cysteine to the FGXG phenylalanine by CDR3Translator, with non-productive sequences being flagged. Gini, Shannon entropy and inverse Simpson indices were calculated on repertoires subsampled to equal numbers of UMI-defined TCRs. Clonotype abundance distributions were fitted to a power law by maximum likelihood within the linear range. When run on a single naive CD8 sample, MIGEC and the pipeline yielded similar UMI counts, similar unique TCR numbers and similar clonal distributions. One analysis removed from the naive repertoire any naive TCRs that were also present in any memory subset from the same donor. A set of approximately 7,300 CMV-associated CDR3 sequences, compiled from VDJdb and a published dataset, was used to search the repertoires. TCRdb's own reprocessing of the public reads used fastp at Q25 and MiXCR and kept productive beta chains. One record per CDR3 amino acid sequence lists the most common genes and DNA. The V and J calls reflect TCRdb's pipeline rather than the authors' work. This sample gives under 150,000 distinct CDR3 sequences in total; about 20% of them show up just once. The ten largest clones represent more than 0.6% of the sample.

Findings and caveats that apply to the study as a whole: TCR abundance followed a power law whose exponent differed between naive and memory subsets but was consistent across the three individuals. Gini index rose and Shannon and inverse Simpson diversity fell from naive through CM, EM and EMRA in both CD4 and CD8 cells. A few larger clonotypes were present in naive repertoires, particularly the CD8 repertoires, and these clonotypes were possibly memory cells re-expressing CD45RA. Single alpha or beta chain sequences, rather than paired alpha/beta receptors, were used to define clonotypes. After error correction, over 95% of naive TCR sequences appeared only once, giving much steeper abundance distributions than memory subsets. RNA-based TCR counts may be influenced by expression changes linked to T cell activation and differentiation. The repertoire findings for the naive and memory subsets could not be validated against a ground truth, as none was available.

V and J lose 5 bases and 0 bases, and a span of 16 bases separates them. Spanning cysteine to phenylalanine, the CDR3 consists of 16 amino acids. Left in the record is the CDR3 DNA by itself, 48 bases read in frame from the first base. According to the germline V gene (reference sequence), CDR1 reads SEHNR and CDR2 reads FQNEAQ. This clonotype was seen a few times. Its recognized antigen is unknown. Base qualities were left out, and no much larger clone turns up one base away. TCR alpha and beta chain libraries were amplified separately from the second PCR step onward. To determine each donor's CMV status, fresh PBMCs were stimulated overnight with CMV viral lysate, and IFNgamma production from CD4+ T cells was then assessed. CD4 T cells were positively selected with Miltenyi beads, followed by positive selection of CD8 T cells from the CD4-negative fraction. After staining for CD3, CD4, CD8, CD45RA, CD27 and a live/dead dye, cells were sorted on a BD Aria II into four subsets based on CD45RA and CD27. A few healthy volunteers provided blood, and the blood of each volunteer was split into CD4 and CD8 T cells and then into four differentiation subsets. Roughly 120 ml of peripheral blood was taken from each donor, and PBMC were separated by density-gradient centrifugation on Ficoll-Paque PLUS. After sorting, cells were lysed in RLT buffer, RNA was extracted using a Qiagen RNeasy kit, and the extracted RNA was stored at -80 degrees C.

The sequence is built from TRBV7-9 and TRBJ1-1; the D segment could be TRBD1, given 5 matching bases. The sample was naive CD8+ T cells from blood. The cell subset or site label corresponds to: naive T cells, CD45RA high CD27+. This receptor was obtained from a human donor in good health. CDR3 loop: CASSPRDQIMNTEAFF. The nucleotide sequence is TGTGCCAGCAGCCCAAGGGACCAGATTATGAACACTGAAGCTTTCTTT.